These T cell receptor beta chains were read from a single sample in a study of blood T cell repertoires in COVID-19. Produced via immunoSEQ multiplex PCR; TCRdb's table is partial and in-frame only. The sample includes 20,000 or so clones, 85% to 90% of them seen just once. The sequenced sample was peripheral blood. The source is a man aged 45-60 years with active COVID-19. Both conserved end residues are part of each CDR3. D genes are given only for firm matches.

D	V	J	CDR3
TRBD1	TRBV4-1	TRBJ2-3	CASSPGQGSSDTQYF
TRBD1	TRBV19	TRBJ1-5	CASSFGTGREQPQHF
-	TRBV24-1	TRBJ2-1	CATRKQGDEQFF
TRBD1	TRBV3-1/TRBV3-2	TRBJ2-1	CASSFRQGADEQFF
TRBD2	TRBV9	TRBJ2-3	CASSGRLAGANTQYF
-	TRBV4-2	TRBJ2-2	CATGGRANTGELFF
-	TRBV7-9	TRBJ1-6	CASSFWQGRSPLHF
TRBD1	TRBV6-1	TRBJ2-1	CASSGLPGQGFNEQFF
-	TRBV5-5	TRBJ1-2	CASLPGPTAGYGYTF
TRBD1	TRBV19	TRBJ2-7	CASSNGTDDYF
-	TRBV5-4	TRBJ2-7	CAYRTTGRQYF
TRBD2	TRBV7-2	TRBJ2-1	CASSLARRGRRNEQFF
-	TRBV5-1	TRBJ1-2	CASSLTESYGYTF
TRBD1	TRBV4-1	TRBJ1-6	CASSRRRGDSPLHF
TRBD1	TRBV19	TRBJ1-5	CASSIGDRVDQPQHF
-	TRBV7-9	TRBJ2-7	CASSWDNSYEQYF
TRBD1	TRBV6-6	TRBJ1-2	CASSPLSQGAVGYTF
-	TRBV7-2	TRBJ2-1	CASNRWRDAYNEQFF
-	TRBV30	TRBJ2-2	CAWSVLGAGELFF
-	TRBV5-1	TRBJ1-3	CASSLVGGRSGNTIYF
TRBD2	TRBV9	TRBJ2-2	CASSPLRGVPGELFF
-	TRBV5-1	TRBJ1-2	CASSLGGNYGYTF
TRBD1	TRBV7-9	TRBJ2-7	CASSSGTGGQFSYEQYF
TRBD2	TRBV5-4	TRBJ2-3	CASSLGPLAGGSATDTQYF
-	TRBV6-1	TRBJ2-1	CASSADYLSSYNEQFF
-	TRBV18	TRBJ1-1	CASSPTRGEGTEAFF
-	TRBV5-4	TRBJ2-1	CASSFLVGEVDEQFF
TRBD1	TRBV7-2	TRBJ1-1	CASSLMPGQGEAEAFF
-	TRBV5-1	TRBJ2-7	CASGKGDSSYEQYF
TRBD1	TRBV12-3/TRBV12-4	TRBJ1-6	CASTRQGTSPLHF
TRBD2	TRBV7-7	TRBJ2-5	CASSATGAGGVETQYF
TRBD1	TRBV9	TRBJ1-1	CASSAARQGATEAFF
TRBD1	TRBV7-9	TRBJ1-2	CASSSQGIYGYTF
TRBD2	TRBV7-2	TRBJ2-5	CASSLYPGGETQYF
-	TRBV2	TRBJ1-6	CASSGESSYNSPLHF
-	TRBV7-9	TRBJ1-6	CASAQGGSPLHF
TRBD1	TRBV9	TRBJ2-1	CASSEGAGGIREQFF
-	TRBV6-2/TRBV6-3	TRBJ1-5	CASSYSVGSDQPQHF
TRBD1	TRBV5-1	TRBJ2-2	CASSGQVNTGELFF
-	TRBV14	TRBJ2-3	CASSIGVGTDTQYF
-	TRBV4-1	TRBJ1-2	CASSQGLLQGRLGYGYTF
-	TRBV5-5	TRBJ2-6	CASSSKPDSLWASGANVLTF
-	TRBV4-1	TRBJ2-5	CASSQVGQQETQYF
-	TRBV6-1	TRBJ2-5	CASSEYPQGGGETQYF
TRBD1	TRBV18	TRBJ2-7	CASSPPGTGSLYEQYF